This T cell receptor beta chain was recovered during a study of neurological immune-mediated disorders (dated by TCRdb to between 2018 and 2021). For the wider study: Using UMI-based sequencing, the study compared peripheral blood TCR-beta repertoires from patients with HTLV-I-associated myelopathy (HAM/TSP), patients with multiple sclerosis, and healthy controls. Alongside PBMC samples, the set of approximately 100 TCR-beta libraries contained longitudinal samples, technical triplicates, and paired CD4+ and CD8+ T-cell subsets that had been sorted. The cohort included some 68 subjects: about 14 with HAM/TSP, some 34 with multiple sclerosis, and around 20 healthy controls.

The research as a whole found: No identical CDR3 amino acid sequences were shared among expanded clones across subjects, suggesting private TCR-beta repertoires in all groups. The highest TCR clonal expansion was observed in HAM/TSP patients, whereas the lowest was observed in MS patients, even when compared with healthy controls.

The CDR3 has 12 amino acids, counting the end cysteine and phenylalanine. Kept here is only the CDR3 DNA, which spans 36 bases and is read in frame from base 1. As encoded in the germline V gene, CDR1 is SGHTA while CDR2 is FQGNSA. In the case of this clonotype: The target of this receptor is not known. Germline and junction disagree at one end, which may indicate a read error.

To synthesize cDNA, template-switch 5'RACE was performed with a primer carrying a 10-nucleotide random unique molecular identifier so that each TCR transcript was tagged. Every sequencing run covered 15-18 subjects and yielded more than 180 million TCR-beta sequences. Total RNA was extracted with the RNeasy kit. The KAPA Real-time Library Amplification kit was used to amplify TCR-beta VDJ regions with primers targeting the TCR constant region and the 5'RACE anchor. Sample indexes and Illumina adaptors were added in a first PCR, and a second PCR then increased library yield. The roughly 650 bp TCR product was size-selected on a 2% E-gel SizeSelection system after Ampure bead purification. Before pooling, library quality was checked on a Bioanalyzer, concentration was measured with Qubit, and libraries were quantified with the Kapa Library Quantification kit. Libraries were sequenced paired-end 2 x 150 bp on an Illumina HiSeq 2500. To increase sequence diversity, about 25-31% phiX was spiked into each library pool. As for the original processing: The quality-filtered reads were processed with the UMI-based MiGEC pipeline, whose error correction step removed more than 80% of the raw TCR sequences. VDJ genes were aligned to IMGT germline references, and clonotypes were defined by unique CDR3 amino acid sequence plus V-J genes. Clonal expansion, Shannon diversity, and CDR3 relatedness (CalcPairwiseDistances, ClusterSamples) were evaluated with VDJtools, and phylogenetic trees were built with CLCbio workbench. Expanded clones were defined as having at least 8 unique UMIs, based on coefficient-of-variation modelling across technical triplicates. The public sequencing data were trimmed at Q25 with fastp and processed into clonotypes with MiXCR by TCRdb, which kept only in-frame beta chains. One record per CDR3 amino acid sequence lists the most common genes and DNA. TCRdb's processing, not the authors', yielded these V and J calls. The sample table contains approximately 30,000 distinct CDR3 sequences; only one count was recorded for roughly 14% of them. The biggest ten clones account for 27% of the sample.

Blood bank volunteers in Maryland, USA served as the healthy controls. Libraries from unsorted PBMCs were made from 2 million PBMCs kept in RNAlater at -80 degrees C until RNA extraction. Peripheral blood was subjected to Ficoll-Hypaque density gradient centrifugation to isolate PBMCs, which were then cryopreserved in liquid nitrogen. Sequencing input: PBMCs. The sequence links TRBV7-2 to TRBJ2-1; no D segment can be confidently identified. This TCR was sampled from a man between 70 and 80 years old in good health. For the CDR3, the sequence is CAISSPSREQFF. The sequenced DNA is TGTGCCATCAGCTCCCCCAGTCGTGAGCAGTTCTTC.